This entry lists 24 T cell receptor beta chains sequenced from one sample in a study of blood T cell repertoires in COVID-19. Method: immunoSEQ multiplex PCR; TCRdb's copy keeps in-frame clones and lacks some. The repertoire holds roughly 200,000 clones, with approximately 82% as singletons. Input material: peripheral blood. The receptors stem from a man in his forties with active or convalescent COVID-19.

The chain carries TRBV4-1 and TRBJ2-7; 11 bases align to TRBD1. Trimming cost V 0 bases and J 7 bases; bases outside gene matches: 8. Germline CDR1 and CDR2: MGHRA and YSYEKL. The CDR3 is 16 residues long. CDR3: CASSQDWTGGLREQYF. As DNA, the CDR3 is TGCGCCAGCAGCCAAGATTGGACAGGGGGCTTGAGGGAGCAGTACTTC.

The CDR3 reads CASSQVDRGLWEQYF. The CDR3 DNA reads TGCGCCAGCAGCCAAGTGGACAGGGGGCTATGGGAGCAGTACTTC. This chain links TRBV4-1 with TRBJ2-7, with 11 bases that match TRBD1. Unmatched junction bases numbered 6, after V lost 1 base and J lost 7 bases. Germline assignment: CDR1 MGHRA and CDR2 YSYEKL. The CDR3 spans 15 residues.

The rearrangement uses TRBV5-4 and TRBJ2-1; no clear D gene. Between the trimmed V and J ends, which lost 3 bases and 2 bases, there was a span of 12 bases. Germline CDR1 SGHNT, CDR2 YYREEE (reference sequence). The CDR3 covers 15 residues. The CDR3 sequence: CASSSTIQAYNEQFF. The CDR3 DNA follows: TGTGCCAGCAGCTCTACGATCCAGGCCTACAATGAGCAGTTCTTC.

This chain connects TRBV6-5 to TRBJ2-1; 8 bases agree with TRBD2. CDR3 size: 14 residues. CDR1 and CDR2 (germline): MNHEY, SVGAGI. V lost 6 bases to trimming and J lost 10 bases; unmatched junction nucleotides: 11. The CDR3 region is CASSPGGGRREQFF. The DNA for the CDR3 is TGTGCCAGCAGCCCCGGGGGGGGGCGGAGAGAGCAGTTCTTC.

This chain links TRBV6-1 with TRBJ2-5, with a tentative D call TRBD1 (5 bases). Germline CDR1 reads MNHNS; CDR2 reads SASEGT. V lost 2 bases and J lost 1, with 11 bases in between. The CDR3 is 15 residues long. The CDR3 here is CASSELTATQETQYF. CDR3 bases: TGTGCCAGCAGTGAACTGACAGCAACCCAAGAGACCCAGTACTTC.

V usage is TRBV28 and J usage is TRBJ2-4; 9 bases map to TRBD1. This CDR3 comprises 15 residues. V shed 5 bases, J shed 4 bases, and the junction held 6 bases outside the gene matches. The V gene's germline CDR1 is MDHEN and CDR2 SYDVKM. The CDR3 bases are TGTGCCAGCAGTCCGACTGACAGGGGGAAAAACATTCAGTACTTC. Encoded protein: CASSPTDRGKNIQYF.

In DNA form, the CDR3 reads TGCGCCAGCAGCTTGGGACAGGGGAACTATGGCTACACCTTC. It yields the protein CASSLGQGNYGYTF. This sequence joins TRBV5-1 and TRBJ1-2; 8 bases agree with TRBD1. The CDR3 spans 14 residues. The V and J ends lost 0 bases and 2 bases, in that order; junction bases with no gene match: 0. The germline CDR1 and CDR2 sequences are SGHRS and YFSETQ.

The chain uses TRBV30 and TRBJ1-6; D is undetermined. The V gene lost 3 bases and the J gene lost 1 base, with 7 bases spanning the gap. The germline gives CDR1 GTSNPN, CDR2 SVGIG (reference sequence). CDR3 length equals 14 residues. CDR3 loop: CAWSGVSYNSPLHF. As DNA, the CDR3 is TGTGCCTGGAGCGGGGTTTCCTATAATTCACCCCTCCACTTT.

The chain combines TRBV5-4 with TRBJ2-7; TRBD1 matches 8 bases. Unmatched junction bases numbered 9, after V lost 4 bases and J lost 3 bases. From germline, CDR1 is SGHNT and CDR2 YYREEE (reference sequence). The CDR3 covers 15 residues. The CDR3 DNA is TGTGCCAGCAGCCTGGGGGGACAGGAAATCTACGAGCAGTACTTC. Translated: CASSLGGQEIYEQYF.

The table lists this clone with a count of one. The chain carries TRBV19 and TRBJ2-1, with D possibly being TRBD1 (7 bases). CDR1 is LNHDA, CDR2 SQIVND, per germline (reference sequence). V was clipped by 6 bases and J by 8 bases, with 20 bases between them. The CDR3 contains 15 residues. The DNA for the CDR3 is TGTGCCAGTAGAAGGGGGCCTCAAGCGGGCGATGAGCAGTTCTTC. This sequence encodes CASRRGPQAGDEQFF.

The J gene is TRBJ1-4, the V gene TRBV24-1, with D unclear. Germline lookup yields CDR1 KGHDR and CDR2 SFDVKD. Trimming stripped 4 bases from V and 5 bases from J, with 7 bases between. The length of the CDR3 is 13 residues. CDR3 nucleotides: TGTGCCACCAGTGACAGTTCCAATGAAAAACTGTTTTTT. It yields the protein CATSDSSNEKLFF.

The V and J genes are TRBV4-3 and TRBJ1-2; weak D call: TRBD1 (6 bases). The CDR3 covers 13 residues. The germline CDR1 and CDR2 sequences are LGHNA and YSLEER. Trimming pared 2 bases from V and 4 bases from J, leaving 8 bases between. The CDR3 coding sequence is TGCGCCAGCAGCCAATTAGGGGGCTATGGCTACACCTTC. Protein: CASSQLGGYGYTF.

J is TRBJ1-5 and V is TRBV6-5, with 8 bases that match TRBD1. In germline, CDR1 is MNHEY, CDR2 SVGAGI. V lost 7 bases to trimming and J lost 7 bases; unmatched junction nucleotides: 12. The CDR3 runs to 15 residues. Written as DNA, the CDR3 is TGTGCCAGCATACCGGCAGGGGGCGAAATACAGCCCCAGCATTTT. Its protein is CASIPAGGEIQPQHF.

This chain uses TRBV28 with TRBJ1-2, with 12 bases that match TRBD1. Trimming cost V 7 bases and J 4 bases; bases outside gene matches: 10. Germline V lookup: CDR1 MDHEN, CDR2 SYDVKM. This CDR3 is built from 16 residues. The CDR3 nucleotides read TGTGCCAGCACTTCCGGGACAGGGGGCTTTGTCTATGGCTACACCTTC. Translated, it gives CASTSGTGGFVYGYTF.

Written as DNA, the CDR3 is TGTGCCAGCAGCAGGACTAGCGGGAGCACAGATACGCAGTATTTT. Encoded protein: CASSRTSGSTDTQYF. This rearrangement joins TRBV5-4 to TRBJ2-3; TRBD2 matches 11 bases. Per the germline V gene, CDR1 is SGHNT and CDR2 is YYREEE (reference sequence). The V gene end was trimmed by 4 bases and the J gene end by 0 bases; junction bases not matched to a gene: 1. The CDR3 loop spans 15 amino acids. The entire variable domain, with the rest obtained from reference TRBV5-4 and TRBJ2-3, is as follows: ETGVTQSPTHLIKTRGQQVTLRCSSQSGHNTVSWYQQALGQGPQFIFQYYREEENGRGNFPPRFSGLQFPNYSSELNVNALELDDSALYLCASSRTSGSTDTQYFGPGTRLTVL.

The chain is built from TRBV24-1 and TRBJ2-5; D might be TRBD1 (6 bases). Per the germline V gene, CDR1 is KGHDR and CDR2 is SFDVKD. The length of the CDR3 is 15 residues. V dropped 6 bases and J dropped 2 bases, with 15 bases sitting between them. CDR3 in DNA: TGTGCCACCAGTTCATCAACAGGGTTTCAAGAGACCCAGTACTTC. It encodes CATSSSTGFQETQYF.

This clone has more than one count but fewer than ten. This sequence joins TRBV9 and TRBJ2-2, with 8 bases that match TRBD2. The germline CDR1 and CDR2 sequences are SGDLS and YYNGEE. V trimming: 4 bases; J trimming: 4 bases; junction bases outside the gene matches: 12. The CDR3 spans 17 residues. The DNA of the CDR3 is TGTGCCAGCAGCCGCCAGTCCAGCGGGAGATCCACCGGGGAGCTGTTTTTT. Translation: CASSRQSSGRSTGELFF.

The chain links TRBV14 to TRBJ1-1; 10 bases match TRBD1. Unmatched junction bases numbered 13, after V lost 3 bases and J lost 6 bases. The CDR3 length is 17 residues. Germline values: CDR1 SGHDN, CDR2 FVKESK. CDR3 DNA: TGTGCCAGCAGCCATGCCGGGACAGGGGAATTTAGCCCTGAAGCTTTCTTT. Protein product: CASSHAGTGEFSPEAFF.

The rearrangement links TRBV19 to TRBJ1-2; possible D gene TRBD1, 5 bases. The CDR3 contains 15 residues. Germline values: CDR1 LNHDA, CDR2 SQIVND (reference sequence). V shed 2 bases and J shed 4 bases, with 14 bases lying between them. The CDR3 sequence: CASSIKDDSSYGYTF. In DNA form, the CDR3 reads TGTGCCAGTAGTATAAAAGACGACAGCAGCTATGGCTACACCTTC.

DNA of the CDR3: TGTGCCAGCAGAAGGACAGGGGGCTTGGGACAGCCCCAGCATTTT. Protein sequence: CASRRTGGLGQPQHF. V gene TRBV28 combines with J gene TRBJ1-5; 11 nucleotides align to TRBD1. Trimming cost V 6 bases and J 7 bases; bases outside gene matches: 8. The CDR3 contains 15 residues. The germline CDR1 and CDR2 sequences are MDHEN and SYDVKM.

The chain links TRBV29-1 to TRBJ2-7; maybe TRBD1 (6 bases). The germline V gene encodes CDR1 SQVTM and CDR2 ANQGSEA. Trimming removed 6 bases at V and 4 bases at J, with 19 bases between. The length of the CDR3 is 14 residues. The CDR3 loop reads CSVKAQGMFYEQYF. In nucleotides, the CDR3 is TGCAGCGTGAAAGCTCAGGGGATGTTTTACGAGCAGTACTTC.

The chain combines TRBV28 with TRBJ1-2, with D possibly being TRBD1 (6 bases). This CDR3 is built from 14 residues. Germline CDR1 MDHEN, CDR2 SYDVKM. Trimming pared 8 bases from V and 0 bases from J, leaving 13 bases between. The CDR3 DNA is TGTGCCAGCGGAAAACAGGGAACTAACTATGGCTACACCTTC. The encoded protein is CASGKQGTNYGYTF.

CDR3 nucleotide sequence: TGTGCCAGCAGTCGTTCAGTCGGAGACACTGAAGCTTTCTTT. Translated, it gives CASSRSVGDTEAFF. This chain uses TRBV5-4 with TRBJ1-1; D gene uncertain. This CDR3 comprises 14 residues. In germline, CDR1 is SGHNT, CDR2 YYREEE (reference sequence). V dropped 5 bases and J dropped 3 bases, with 14 bases sitting between them.

This clone appeared a single time. V usage is TRBV3-1 (or the pseudogene TRBV3-2) and J usage is TRBJ1-2; D not certain. Trimming left V 5 bases short and J 2 bases short, with 9 bases between. Germline V gene lookup returns CDR1 LGHDT and CDR2 YNNKEL (reference sequence). The CDR3 has 13 amino acids. The CDR3 bases are TGTGCCAGCAGCAAACGAGGGAACTATGGCTACACCTTC. As protein: CASSKRGNYGYTF.